This paragraph reports one T cell receptor (beta chain). The data were taken from a study of blood T cell repertoires in COVID-19. Participant reports of clinical history set cohort assignment. Assay used: immunoSEQ multiplex PCR; TCRdb lists only in-frame clones, some missing. Of fewer than 450,000 clones in the sample, about 92% were seen once. CDR3 size: 15 residues. Between the trimmed V and J ends, which lost 2 bases and 1 base, there was a span of 10 bases. Per the germline V gene, CDR1 is SGHTS and CDR2 is YDEGEE. The rearrangement uses TRBV5-8 and TRBJ2-4; maybe TRBD2 (6 bases). The TCR comes from a man between 18 and 35 years old who had recovered from COVID-19. Sequenced material: PBMCs or T cells enriched from blood (not recorded which). The CDR3 DNA reads as TGTGCCAGCAGCTTTTTCCGGGGGGCCAAAAACATTCAGTACTTC. Amino acid sequence: CASSFFRGAKNIQYF.